This TCR beta chain comes out of a study of beta chain features in type 1 diabetes. Germline assignment: CDR1 LNHNV and CDR2 YYDKDF (reference sequence). Deletions cut 6 bases from V and 2 bases from J, with 4 bases between. There are 11 residues in the CDR3. Since all of the isolated RNA was reverse transcribed, expressed TCRB transcripts were what got sequenced. Profiled with immunoSEQ multiplex PCR; TCRdb holds only in-frame clones, not every one. The data contain nearly 250,000 clones, approximately 14% of them seen just once; the ten biggest clones take up more than 0.025%. Sequenced: naive CD4+ T cells from blood. The sequence derives from a woman aged 40 to 50 in good health. The chain employs TRBV15 and TRBJ1-2; no firm D call. CDR3 region: CATSSNYGYTF. The CDR3 DNA is TGTGCCACCAGTTCAAACTATGGCTACACCTTC.